This TCR beta chain was sequenced in a study of long-term antiretroviral therapy in people with HIV. Across the study: In the earliest collections, sampling predates the 2015 immediate-ART recommendation by about a decade. The study's findings and limits: Absence of data on ART adherence, viral resistance or therapy changes was noted. Diversity increased after ART yet remained lower than in transplant donor controls.

Comments on this clone: Its antigen is unknown.

At survey level, the immunoSEQ assay was run in its v3.0 version. This table comes from immunoSEQ multiplex PCR, and its TCRdb copy is limited to in-frame clones, with some not included. Here the sample spans about 27,000 clones, 70% to 85% being singletons. Trimming shortened V by 2 bases and J by 7 bases, and 18 bases separated the two germline ends. The CDR3 loop spans 16 amino acids. CDR1 and CDR2 from the germline V gene are SGHTA and FQGNSA. V gene TRBV7-2 combines with J gene TRBJ2-1; D perhaps matches TRBD2 (7 bases). This sequence originates from a man between 18 and 35 years old with HIV. Source: unsorted PBMCs, taken 0.8 years before starting antiretroviral therapy. This chain's CDR3 is CASSLTLGGPGNEQFF. Here the CDR3 DNA reads TGTGCCAGCAGCTTAACCCTGGGGGGGCCGGGGAATGAGCAGTTCTTC.